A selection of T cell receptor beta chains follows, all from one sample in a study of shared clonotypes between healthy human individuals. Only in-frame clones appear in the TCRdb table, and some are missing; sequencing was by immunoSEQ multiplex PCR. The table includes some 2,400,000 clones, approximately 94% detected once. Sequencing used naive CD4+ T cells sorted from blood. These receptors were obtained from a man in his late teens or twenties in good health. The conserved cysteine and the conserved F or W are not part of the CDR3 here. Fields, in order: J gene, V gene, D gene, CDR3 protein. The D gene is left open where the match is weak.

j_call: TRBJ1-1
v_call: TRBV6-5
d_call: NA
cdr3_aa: ASSYSGGTEAF

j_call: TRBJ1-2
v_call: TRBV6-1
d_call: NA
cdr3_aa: ASSEVTGRT

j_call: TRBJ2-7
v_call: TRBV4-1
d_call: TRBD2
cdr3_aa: ASSQEGLAGVIGEQY

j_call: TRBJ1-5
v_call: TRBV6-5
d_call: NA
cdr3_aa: ASSYGRGDQPQH

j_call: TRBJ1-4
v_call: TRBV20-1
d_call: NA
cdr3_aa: SAQLNEKLF

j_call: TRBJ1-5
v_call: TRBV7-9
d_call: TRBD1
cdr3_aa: ASSLSGGTGTQPQH

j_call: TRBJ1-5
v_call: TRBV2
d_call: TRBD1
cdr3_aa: ASSLQGTEPQH

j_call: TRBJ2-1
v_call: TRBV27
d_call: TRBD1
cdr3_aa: ASSLLGQGARNEQF

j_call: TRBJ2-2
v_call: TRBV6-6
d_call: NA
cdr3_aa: ASSFSGVTTGELF

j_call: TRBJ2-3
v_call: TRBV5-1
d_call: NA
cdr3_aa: ASSLGLSGDTQY

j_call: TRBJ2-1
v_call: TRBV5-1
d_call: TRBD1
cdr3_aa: ASSSGQGSYNEQF

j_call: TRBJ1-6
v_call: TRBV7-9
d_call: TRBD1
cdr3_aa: ASNAEGADNSPLH

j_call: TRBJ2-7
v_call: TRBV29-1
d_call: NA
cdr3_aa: SVVEGYEQY

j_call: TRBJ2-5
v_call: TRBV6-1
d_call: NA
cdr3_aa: ASTPTGQETQY

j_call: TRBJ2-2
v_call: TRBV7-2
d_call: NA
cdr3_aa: ASSLSGLPTNTGELF

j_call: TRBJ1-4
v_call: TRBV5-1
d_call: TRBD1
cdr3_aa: ASSRWTGNEKLF

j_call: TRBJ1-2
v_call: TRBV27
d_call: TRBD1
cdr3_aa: ASSLQGVANYGYT

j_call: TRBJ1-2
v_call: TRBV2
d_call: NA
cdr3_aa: ASIGIDRLYGYT

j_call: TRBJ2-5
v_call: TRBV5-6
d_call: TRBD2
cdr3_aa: ASSYGLAEY

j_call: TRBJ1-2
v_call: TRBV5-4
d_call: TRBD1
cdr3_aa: ASSSRQGSYGYT

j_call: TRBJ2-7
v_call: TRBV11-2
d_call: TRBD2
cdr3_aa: ASAPSGGSYEQY

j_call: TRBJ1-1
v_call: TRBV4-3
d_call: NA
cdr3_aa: ASSQDFGGREAF

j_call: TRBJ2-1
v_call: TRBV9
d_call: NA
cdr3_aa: ASSGTASYNEQF